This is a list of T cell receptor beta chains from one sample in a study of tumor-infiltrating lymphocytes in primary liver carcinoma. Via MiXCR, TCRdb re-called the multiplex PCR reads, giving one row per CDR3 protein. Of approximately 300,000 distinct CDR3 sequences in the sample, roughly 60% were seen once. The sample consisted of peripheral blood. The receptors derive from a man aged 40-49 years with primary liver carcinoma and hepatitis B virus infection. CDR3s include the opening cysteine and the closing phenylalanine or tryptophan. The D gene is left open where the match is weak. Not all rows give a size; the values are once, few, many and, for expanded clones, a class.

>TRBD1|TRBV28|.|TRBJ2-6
CASSLDRARANILTF
TGTGCCAGCAGTTTAGACAGGGCGAGGGCCAACATCCTGACTTTC
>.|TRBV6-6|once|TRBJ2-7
CASSRVVRTYEQYF
TGTGCCAGCAGTAGGGTAGTTAGGACCTACGAGCAGTACTTC
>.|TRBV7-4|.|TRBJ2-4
CASSHRDGLAKNIQYF
TGTGCCAGCAGTCACCGGGACGGGTTAGCCAAAAACATTCAGTACTTC
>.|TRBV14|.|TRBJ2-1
CVSSQDLVNNEQFF
TGTGTCAGCAGCCAAGATCTAGTGAACAATGAGCAGTTCTTC
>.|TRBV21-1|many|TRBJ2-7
CAYHEQYF
TGTGCTTACCACGAGCAGTACTTC
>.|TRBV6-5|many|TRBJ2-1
CASSFMLASYNEQFF
TGTGCCAGCAGTTTTATGCTAGCGTCCTACAATGAGCAGTTCTTC
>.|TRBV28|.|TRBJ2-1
CASSPAAVRYNEQFF
TGTGCCAGCAGTCCCGCCGCGGTACGCTACAATGAGCAGTTCTTC
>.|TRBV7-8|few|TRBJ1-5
CTSSSERARNQPQHF
TGTACCAGCAGCTCGGAGCGTGCGAGAAATCAGCCCCAGCATTTT
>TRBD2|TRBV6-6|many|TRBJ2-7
CASSLLAGNEQYF
TGTGCCAGCAGTTTACTAGCGGGCAACGAGCAGTACTTC
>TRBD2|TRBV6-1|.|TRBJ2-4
CAISGGVRAKAKNIQYF
TGTGCCATCAGTGGGGGGGTACGGGCCAAGGCGAAAAACATTCAGTACTTC
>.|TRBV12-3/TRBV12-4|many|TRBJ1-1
CASSLAGSNTEAFF
TGTGCCAGCAGTTTAGCAGGGTCCAACACTGAAGCTTTCTTT
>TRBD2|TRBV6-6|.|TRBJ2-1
CASKTLAGIHNEQFF
TGTGCCAGCAAGACATTAGCGGGAATACACAATGAGCAGTTCTTC
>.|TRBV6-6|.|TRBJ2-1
CAGSYPGDGYNEQLF
TGTGCCGGCAGTTACCCAGGAGACGGGTACAATGAACAGCTCTTC
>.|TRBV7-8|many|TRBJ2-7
CASSYSRGFYEQYF
TGTGCCAGCAGCTACTCCAGGGGATTCTACGAGCAGTACTTC
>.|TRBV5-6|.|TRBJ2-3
CASSLWVLGSDTQYF
TGTGCCAGCAGCTTGTGGGTCTTGGGTTCAGATACGCAGTATTTT
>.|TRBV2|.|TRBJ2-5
CASSEDWGHLETQYF
TGTGCCAGCAGTGAAGACTGGGGACACTTAGAGACCCAGTACTTC
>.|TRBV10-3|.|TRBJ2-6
CAFTRETSGANVLTF
TGCGCCTTCACCAGAGAGACCTCTGGGGCCAACGTCCTGACTTTC
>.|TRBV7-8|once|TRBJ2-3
CASSLGIDTQYF
TGTGCCAGCAGCTTAGGGATAGATACGCAGTATTTT
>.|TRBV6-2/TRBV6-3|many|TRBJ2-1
CASSYDPGSYNEQFF
TGTGCCAGCAGTTACGATCCCGGCTCCTACAATGAGCAGTTCTTC
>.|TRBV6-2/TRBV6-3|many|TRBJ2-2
CASSFQRNTGELFF
TGTGCCAGCAGTTTTCAGCGGAACACCGGGGAGCTGTTTTTT
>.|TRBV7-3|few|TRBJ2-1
CASSVGPPSSYNEQFF
TGTGCCAGCAGCGTGGGACCCCCCAGCTCCTACAATGAGCAGTTCTTC
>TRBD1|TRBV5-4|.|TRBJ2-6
CASSLRDRESSGVNVLTF
TGTGCCAGCAGCCTAAGGGACAGAGAAAGCTCTGGGGTCAACGTCCTGACTTTC
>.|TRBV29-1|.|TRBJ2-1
CSVPVSTEAESSLRYIEQFF
TGCAGCGTTCCGGTATCGACAGAGGCGGAGTCTAGCTTACGCTACATTGAGCAGTTCTTC
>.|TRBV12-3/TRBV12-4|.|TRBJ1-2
CASSSIWGYGYTF
TGTGCCAGCAGTTCGATATGGGGATATGGCTACACCTTC
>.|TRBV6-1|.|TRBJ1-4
CANSLGPREKLFF
TGTGCCAACAGTCTGGGGCCCCGAGAAAAACTGTTTTTT
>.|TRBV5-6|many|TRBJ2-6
CASSAGAKKGLRGANVLTF
TGTGCCAGCAGCGCCGGAGCCAAAAAGGGGTTGAGGGGGGCCAACGTCCTGACTTTC
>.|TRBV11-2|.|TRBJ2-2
CASSAPGQTNTGELFF
TGTGCCAGCAGCGCCCCGGGACAAACAAACACCGGGGAGCTGTTTTTT
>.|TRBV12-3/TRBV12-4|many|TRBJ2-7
CASSRGGLKQYF
TGTGCCAGCAGCAGAGGGGGGTTGAAGCAGTACTTC
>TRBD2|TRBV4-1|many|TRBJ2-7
CASSQDPSPGQLLAGGPREQYF
TGCGCCAGCAGCCAAGACCCCTCGCCGGGACAGTTGTTAGCGGGAGGGCCAAGGGAGCAGTACTTC
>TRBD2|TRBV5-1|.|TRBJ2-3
CASSQASGRKGDTQYF
TGCGCCAGCAGCCAAGCAAGCGGGAGAAAGGGAGATACGCAGTATTTT
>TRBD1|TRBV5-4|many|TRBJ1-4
CASSLDRGREKLFF
TGTGCCAGCAGCCTCGACAGGGGACGGGAAAAACTGTTTTTT
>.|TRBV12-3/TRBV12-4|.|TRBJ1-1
CASTGVSQSTEAFF
TGTGCCAGCACAGGGGTTTCCCAAAGCACTGAAGCTTTCTTT
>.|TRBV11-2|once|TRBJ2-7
CASSGSEWNEHYF
TGTGCCAGTAGCGGAAGCGAGTGGAACGAGCACTACTTC
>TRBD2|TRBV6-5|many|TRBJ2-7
CASSYRSGSSYEQYF
TGTGCCAGCAGTTATCGTAGCGGGAGCTCCTACGAGCAGTACTTC
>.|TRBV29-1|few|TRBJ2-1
CSVKSESWNNEQFF
TGCAGCGTTAAAAGCGAGAGTTGGAACAATGAGCAGTTCTTC
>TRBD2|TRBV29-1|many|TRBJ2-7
CSVSSGFSSYEQYF
TGCAGCGTTAGTAGCGGGTTTAGCTCCTACGAGCAGTACTTC
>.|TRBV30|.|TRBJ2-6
CAWTLGTSGANVLTF
TGTGCCTGGACACTCGGAACATCCGGGGCCAACGTCCTGACTTTC
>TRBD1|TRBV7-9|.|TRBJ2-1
CASSSAGGVTYNEQFF
TGTGCCAGCAGCTCCGCAGGGGGCGTAACCTACAATGAGCAGTTCTTC
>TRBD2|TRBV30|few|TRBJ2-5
CAWSEGTTVQETQYF
TGTGCCTGGAGTGAGGGGACTACCGTACAAGAGACCCAGTACTTC
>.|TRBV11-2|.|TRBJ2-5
CASSPRSIQGTRRETQYF
TGTGCCAGCAGCCCTAGATCAATCCAGGGTACTAGGCGGGAGACCCAGTACTTC
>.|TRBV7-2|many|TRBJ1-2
CASSPQRNYGYTF
TGTGCCAGCAGCCCGCAGCGAAACTATGGCTACACCTTC
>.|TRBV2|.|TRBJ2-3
CASRLTGTPTSTDTQYF
TGTGCCAGCCGACTTACCGGGACACCGACTAGCACAGATACGCAGTATTTT
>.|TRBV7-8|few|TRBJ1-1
CASSLGSVNTEAFF
TGTGCCAGCAGCTTAGGTTCGGTGAACACTGAAGCTTTCTTT
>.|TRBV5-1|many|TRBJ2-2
CASRSPLGNTGELFF
TGCGCCAGCCGATCGCCCCTAGGGAACACCGGGGAGCTGTTTTTT
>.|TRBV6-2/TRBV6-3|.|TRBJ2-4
CVSSRRRGENIQYF
TGTGTCAGCAGTCGCCGGAGGGGCGAAAACATTCAGTACTTC
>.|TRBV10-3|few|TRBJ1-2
CAISEGGFIDGYTF
TGTGCCATCAGTGAGGGGGGGTTTATTGATGGCTACACCTTC